The 4 T cell receptor beta chains reported below all come from one sample, sequenced in a study of cytomegalovirus exposure and HLA in healthy donors. The PCR made use of 60 Vbeta and 13 Jbeta primers. TCRdb's copy holds only in-frame clones and misses some; the assay was immunoSEQ multiplex PCR. The data hold some 160,000 clones, with 65% to 80% observed a single time. Sequencing was carried out using PBMCs. The receptors originated from a woman aged 25 to 39 in good health and CMV-seronegative.

The CDR3, as DNA: TGTGCCAGTAGTATCGGGGCTAGCGGGAGGCTGGCAGATACGCAGTATTTT. It translates to CASSIGASGRLADTQYF. The genes are TRBV19 and TRBJ2-3; TRBD2 agrees at 11 bases. With 3 bases clipped from V and 4 bases from J, the junction kept 9 bases outside the gene matches. Germline V gene data show CDR1 as LNHDA and CDR2 as SQIVND (reference sequence). The CDR3 contains 17 residues.

The chain couples TRBV6-1 to TRBJ2-3; TRBD2 matches 8 bases. The CDR3 runs 14 residues. V shed 8 bases, J shed 0 bases, and the junction held 4 bases outside the gene matches. The germline gives CDR1 MNHNS, CDR2 SASEGT. The CDR3 here is CASVAGHSTDTQYF. CDR3 bases: TGTGCCAGCGTAGCGGGGCATAGCACAGATACGCAGTATTTT.

The J gene is TRBJ2-5, the V gene TRBV29-1; a possible D gene is TRBD2 (5 bases). V shed 5 bases and J shed 0 bases, with 7 bases lying between them. Germline CDR1 and CDR2: SQVTM and ANQGSEA. CDR3 length: 12 amino acids. The CDR3 loop reads CSVSTNQETQYF. The CDR3 bases are TGCAGCGTTTCGACTAACCAAGAGACCCAGTACTTC.

This clone is a singleton in its sample. J is TRBJ2-3 and V is TRBV11-1; the match to TRBD1 covers 7 bases. With 1 base clipped from V and 3 bases from J, the junction kept 7 bases outside the gene matches. The CDR3 is made up of 16 amino acids. Looked up from germline, CDR1 is SGHAT and CDR2 is FQDESV (reference sequence). The CDR3 bases are TGTGCCAGCAGCTTAGTGAGCCCGACAGGGACAGATACGCAGTATTTT. This translates into CASSLVSPTGTDTQYF.